This entry describes one T cell receptor beta chain. Its antigen has not been determined. One base away there is no much larger clone; base qualities are not given. The cohort comprised 710 or so healthy bone marrow donors. At the time of sampling, all cohort members were nominally healthy, though unrecorded immune exposures were likely present. CMV serostatus was recorded as positive for roughly 300 and negative for 352 of the 666 cohort members, whereas no CMV serostatus was recorded for the donor in question. A peripheral blood sample was provided by each donor, and peripheral blood mononuclear cells were used for TCR beta sequencing. The Qiagen DNeasy Blood Extraction Kit was used to extract genomic DNA from the blood cell samples. Cut back by 6 bases and 3 bases, the V and J ends lie 15 bases apart. CDR1 is given as SGHVS and CDR2 as FQNEAQ, both from the germline V gene. The CDR3 measures 14 amino acids from cysteine to phenylalanine. The retained sequence is limited to the CDR3, 42 bases, with the frame set at the first base.

This entry comes from a study of cytomegalovirus exposure and HLA in healthy donors (dated by TCRdb to about 2017). About the study as a whole: An earlier analysis of 587 of the donors reported around 280 Gb of sequence data and 117 million unique TCR beta sequences obtained from some 200 million T cells. In an earlier analysis of roughly 580 of the donors, high-throughput TCR beta sequencing was used to judge whether each TCR beta V gene segment behaved as functional or pseudogenic. Of the 300 to 500 genotyped donors, less than 85% were placed in the genetic ancestry cluster associated with self-reported Caucasian donors. Using immunosequencing, the study profiled T cell repertoires from fewer than 700 subjects and related those repertoires to cytomegalovirus serostatus. A later genetic analysis used genome-wide SNP genotypes for about three fifths of the 666 donors, treating that subset as a discovery cohort. High-throughput TCR immunosequencing, statistical association of individual TCRs with disease status, and machine learning were combined to predict cytomegalovirus infection status. To study patterns of TCR occurrence, a later analysis re-analyzed previously published TCR beta repertoires from 550 to 800 donors and added high-resolution HLA genotyping. The number of typed donors differed by locus: about 620-640 for A, B, C, DRB1 and DQB1; about 520 for DQA1; 606 for DPA1; and 400 to 480 for DPB1. An early release that covered more than 550 HLA-typed donors contained approximately 290 gigabases of sequencing data and tens of millions of unique TCR sequences. Every discovery cohort repertoire had been produced on one sequencing platform. Both class I and class II loci were covered by HLA typing, at four-digit resolution. In the later analysis, no new phenotypic data were used to find candidate immune exposures; instead, reliance was placed on TCR beta sequences and their occurrence across donors. Donor age, sex, ethnicity and CMV serostatus were compiled together with the repertoire data. The aim of the study was to test whether cataloging public T cell receptors could identify signatures of past pathogen exposure. Among 300 to 450 genotyped donors of the cohort, an average of roughly 240,000 unique TCR beta nucleotide sequences were sequenced per donor, roughly 18% of them non-productive. Because of strong linkage in the cohort, roughly five DR-DQ haplotypes were treated as single units for association and clustering. Besides the first cohort of more than 650 subjects, a separate validation cohort made up of over 100 different subjects was used. Broad study findings and their caveats: Cytomegalovirus status was reported to be diagnosed by the classifier with high specificity and sensitivity in both the original and validation cohorts. According to a later analysis, most CMV-associated TCR beta chains appeared to be HLA-restricted, and the HLA associations seemed to be driven largely by CMV exposure. Several of the top co-occurrence clusters appeared to be linked to parvovirus B19, influenza, CMV and Epstein-Barr virus, according to a later analysis. Linkage disequilibrium might explain the correlated functional status among segregating V segments, but an unknown experimental factor could not be ruled out. Some IMGT-functional V segments, including TRBV6-2 and TRBV6-3, could not be told apart with the 87-base-pair reads, so those segments were excluded. While some public TCRs were present in many individuals, most TCR sequences turned up only very rarely across donors. A cluster of highly shared sequence variants was judged likely to be a technical artifact of the sequencing pipeline. HLA typing was unavailable for some donors at each locus, so association tests used only the typed subset. In vitro tests confirmed that a few of the cytomegalovirus-associated TCR beta chains recognize cytomegalovirus antigens. The study listed 150 to 200 TCR beta chains as associated with cytomegalovirus. In a later genetic analysis, fewer N-insertions in productive TCRs were reported among donors in an Asian-associated ancestry cluster than the roughly 700-donor mean. An association between a missense DCLRE1C variant and V-gene and J-gene trimming of TCR beta chains was found in a later genetic analysis and replicated in an independent cohort. The earlier analysis of fewer than 750 of the donors excluded some 15 rarely observed V segments, including chromosome 9 orphons, because counts were too low. Presence/absence analyses assumed roughly uniform sequencing depth across donors, an assumption that may not hold. CMV serostatus was the only immune exposure information available for the cohort. An earlier analysis of approximately 500 of the donors showed that most TCR beta V segments appeared in productive rearrangements either about 87% or about 30% of the time, which broadly matched IMGT annotations. A further reported finding was that TCR beta sequences accurately predicted the HLA-A and HLA-B alleles for most subjects in the first cohort. In a later analysis, HLA-associated TCR beta chains were found to be more clonally expanded and to have lower generation probabilities than equally common non-associated chains. Specific HLA alleles were associated with 15,000 to 20,000 TCR beta sequences at a false discovery rate of 0.05 in a later analysis. It was suggested by the authors that the approach could potentially be generalized to other disease states and immunological phenotypes. When HLA alleles, especially DR and DQ, strongly co-occurred, attributing TCR associations to individual alleles was difficult. The cohort was sequenced for TCR beta chains only, and without alpha or paired-chain data the features that could be detected were limited. In a later analysis, TCR association rates were found to vary across HLA loci, with the most associated TCRs seen for DRB1 alleles and the fewest for HLA-C alleles.

The method behind the library was the immunoSEQ multiplex PCR assay. For the multiplex PCR, a mixture combining 60 forward primers for TCR Vbeta segments and 13 reverse primers for TCR Jbeta segments was used. Amplification of the CDR3 region of rearranged TCR beta genes was performed with a multiplex PCR assay on genomic DNA. Amplified TCR beta libraries were sequenced as 87-base-pair reads on the Illumina HiSeq System. The published analysis was carried out like this. A later analysis tallied 80 million to 95 million unique TCR beta chains across the 700 or so repertoires, and about 12 million of those chains were shared by two or more donors. A nearest-neighbor algorithm error-corrected the raw reads and collapsed the reads into unique sequences, merging closely related sequences to remove PCR and sequencing errors. Alignment of CDR3 sequences to IMGT reference sequences was used to assign V, D and J gene segments. For a sequence to be retained, at least a six-nucleotide match to both a V gene segment and a J gene segment was required. Rearrangements were called productive when the CDR3 lacked stop codons and stayed in frame with V and J; all others were non-productive. CDR3 was defined by IMGT convention, running from the second conserved V-encoded cysteine to the conserved J-encoded phenylalanine. Sequences without an unambiguous match to a single V gene segment were excluded from the earlier analysis of about 640 of the donors. An earlier analysis of several hundred of the donors called V segments functional above 56.7% productive rearrangements and segregating when the between-donor standard deviation exceeded 5%. A statistical classification framework was built for diagnosing cytomegalovirus status from the catalog of TCR beta chain sequences. In a later analysis, V and J genes were assigned by comparing TCR nucleotide sequences against IMGT/GENE-DB human TR gene sequences. The TCRdist pipeline was used in a later analysis to assign CDR3 sequences and most-parsimonious VDJ recombination scenarios. In a later analysis, each TCR beta chain was defined by its CDR3 amino acid sequence together with its V-gene family, and reads without a unique V-gene family were excluded. As a way to deal with suspected cross-contamination and a sequencing artifact, a later analysis dropped roughly 620 nucleotide sequences that were highly shared and had low generation probability. In a later analysis, a clonal expansion index for each public chain was calculated from normalized within-repertoire ranks of inferred template counts. A later analysis computed generation probabilities with a VDJ recombination model fitted to out-of-frame rearrangements, and checked the results against IGoR. A later analysis scored TCR-TCR, TCR-HLA and TCR-CMV co-occurrence with hypergeometric tests, applying a repertoire-size bias correction to TCR pairs. To estimate false discovery rates, a later analysis permuted the HLA or CMV assignments 20 times. In a later analysis, co-occurring TCRs were grouped using DBSCAN, and TCRdist sequence similarity was added for clustering within HLA-allele-positive subsets. For co-occurrence clustering, repertoires with fewer than 30,000 or more than 120,000 public chains were excluded, along with roughly 5 repertoires with anomalous nucleotide sharing. TCRdb limited this immuneACCESS table to in-frame rearrangements with V and J called. A share of clones is missing; checked studies link under half to unresolved V genes, and the rest is unexplained. The V and J calls and the clone size are those of that table, but D and trimming were determined from the DNA. Here the sample has approximately 50,000 clones; roughly 53% occur a single time. Of the sample, about an eighth is held by the ten largest clones.

This receptor was identified in a human donor in good health. The V and J segments used are TRBV7-8 and TRBJ2-7; the D gene is perhaps TRBD2, on 6 matching bases. The sequencing sample was made of PBMCs. CDR3 sequence: CASSIVEGIYEQYF. The sequenced DNA is TGTGCCAGCAGTATCGTGGAGGGGATCTACGAGCAGTACTTC.